This T cell receptor beta chain came from a study of T cell responses to AZD1222 COVID-19 vaccine. Study-wide results and limits: Spike was spanned by vaccine-associated CD4 TCRs, which were dominant at 160-218 and 743-854.

CDR1 is SGHDN, CDR2 FVKESK, per germline. The CDR3 spans 16 residues. Trimming at V came to 4 bases and at J to 1 base, leaving 9 bases not matched to a gene. The method was immunoSEQ multiplex PCR; TCRdb's version includes in-frame clones alone and lacks a portion of them. The sample records 130,000 or so clones, 70% to 90% being singletons. This clone occurred a few times. Antigen: not known. This clonotype was sampled from an adult who received the AZD1222 COVID-19 vaccine. The source material was peripheral blood, sampled 28 days after the second AZD1222 dose. The V call is TRBV14, the J call TRBJ2-7; 8 nucleotides match TRBD1. CDR3 in DNA: TGTGCCAGCAGCCCATACCTGGGACAGGTATCCTACGAGCAGTACTTC. Protein: CASSPYLGQVSYEQYF. The full variable domain, completed using reference TRBV14 and TRBJ2-7, is EAGVTQFPSHSVIEKGQTVTLRCDPISGHDNLYWYRRVMGKEIKFLLHFVKESKQDESGMPNNRFLAERTGGTYSTLKVQPAELEDSGVYFCASSPYLGQVSYEQYFGPGTRLTVT.